The sequence of this TCR beta chain was determined in a study of blood T cell repertoires in COVID-19. Turning to the study itself: Samples of COVID-19 (acute and convalescent) were obtained from the United States, Italy and Spain.

Germline lookup yields CDR1 MDHEN and CDR2 SYDVKM. The length of the CDR3 is 13 residues. Trimming took 8 bases from V and 5 from J, leaving 13 bases between them. This table comes from immunoSEQ multiplex PCR, and its TCRdb copy is limited to in-frame clones, with some not included. Counted here are 120,000 or so clones, around 74% occurring once; the ten biggest clones make up around 7.3%. V is TRBV28 and J is TRBJ1-5; D unresolved. Source material: peripheral blood. The clonotype comes from a woman in her sixties or seventies with acute or convalescent COVID-19. The CDR3 bases are TGTGCCAGCCGCCAACCGGGGTATCAGCCCCAGCATTTT. The encoded protein is CASRQPGYQPQHF.